The 8 T cell receptor beta chains below come from one sample, sequenced in a study of T-cell reconstitution after alpha-beta-depleted transplantation in children (dated by TCRdb to the mid-2010s). Library creation used PCR. Sequencing took place on an Illumina HiSeq 2500. To normalize quantification of the TCRbeta repertoire, the TCR libraries were built with molecular barcoding that relied on unique molecular identifiers. TCRdb handled the public reads itself, with Q25 trimming in fastp and clone calling in MiXCR, and kept productive beta chains. Identical CDR3 protein sequences are pooled into one entry, listed with their most common genes and DNA. Across this sample there are 250,000 or so distinct CDR3 sequences, with roughly 8.2% seen only once. The ten biggest clones cover less than 8% of the sample. In light of the paper, this sample's treatment or condition label describes: allogeneic hematopoietic cell transplantation with graft depleted of TCRalphabeta T cells and CD19 B cells.

The material sequenced was PBMCs, mostly from graft donor cells, taken 180 days after TCRalphabeta/CD19-depleted stem cell transplant. Receptors originate from a male patient aged 5 to 17 who had a stem cell transplant for acute lymphoblastic leukemia, so the T cells may come from the graft donor.

As regards this clonotype: A much larger clone lies a single base off, so this may be a read error. This chain links TRBV5-6 with TRBJ2-7; 8 bases are shared with TRBD2. V was pared by 0 bases and J by 5 bases, with 13 bases of the junction left unmatched. The V gene's germline CDR1 is SGHDT and CDR2 YYEEEE. The length of the CDR3 is 17 residues. The CDR3 loop reads CASSLDGGRPNFDEQYF. The CDR3 DNA reads TGTGCCAGCAGCTTGGACGGCGGGAGGCCCAACTTCGACGAGCAGTACTTC. Using reference TRBV5-6 and TRBJ2-7 for the parts outside the CDR3, the full variable domain is DAGVTQSPTHLIKTRGQQVTLRCSPKSGHDTVSWYQQALGQGPQFIFQYYEEEERQRGNFPDRFSGHQFPNYSSELNVNALLLGDSALYLCASSLDGGRPNFDEQYFGPGTRLTVT.

This clonotype has at least ten counts. V usage is TRBV12-3 or TRBV12-4 and J usage is TRBJ1-1; D gene unclear. This CDR3 spans 14 amino acids. Trimming took 3 bases from V and 0 from J, leaving 8 bases between them. The CDR3 here is CASSFPQMNTEAFF. The CDR3 nucleotides are TGTGCCAGCAGTTTTCCGCAAATGAACACTGAAGCTTTCTTT.

This clonotype came up many times. This rearrangement joins TRBV3-1 to TRBJ2-7, with 8 positions matching TRBD2. Germline lookup yields CDR1 LGHDT and CDR2 YNNKEL (reference sequence). With V trimmed by 4 bases and J by 4 bases, 15 bases remained unmatched. The CDR3 sequence is 17 residues long. This chain's CDR3 is CASSLPGPREGSYEQYF. The DNA of the CDR3 is TGTGCCAGCAGCCTTCCCGGACCCCGGGAGGGGAGTTACGAGCAGTACTTC.

There are many counts of this clonotype. This chain connects TRBV5-1 to TRBJ2-1, with TRBD2 matching 10 bases. The CDR3 has 18 residues. The V segment lost 1 base and the J segment 5 bases; nucleotides outside the gene matches: 12. CDR1 and CDR2 (germline): SGHRS, YFSETQ. CDR3 sequence: CASSLSFRLAGAHNEQFF. CDR3 nucleotides: TGCGCCAGCAGCTTGTCCTTCAGGCTAGCGGGAGCCCACAATGAGCAGTTCTTC.

This clonotype appeared many times. This chain uses TRBV6-2 or TRBV6-3 with TRBJ1-5, with 9 bases matching TRBD1. This CDR3 comprises 14 residues. Germline V gene lookup returns CDR1 MNHEY and CDR2 SVGEGT. J was trimmed by 3 bases and V by 8 bases; bases with no gene match: 5. The CDR3 is CASWTGENNQPQHF. The DNA for the CDR3 is TGTGCCAGCTGGACAGGGGAGAACAATCAGCCCCAGCATTTT.

This clonotype appeared many times. The chain joins TRBV6-2 or TRBV6-3 to TRBJ2-2; 8 bases fit TRBD1. The V segment lost 2 bases and the J segment 7 bases; nucleotides outside the gene matches: 6. This CDR3 spans 15 amino acids. Germline assignment: CDR1 MNHEY and CDR2 SVGEGT. The DNA of the CDR3 is TGTGCCAGCAGTTACAGCAACAGGGGGTTCGGGGAGCTGTTTTTT. Translated, it gives CASSYSNRGFGELFF.

This clonotype has at least ten counts. This chain uses TRBV5-1 with TRBJ2-2, with TRBD1 as a possible D gene (5 bases). Trimming removed 7 bases from V and 0 bases from J, with 10 bases in between. Germline-derived CDR1 and CDR2 are SGHRS and YFSETQ. This CDR3 region has 14 residues. CDR3 protein: CASSRQPNTGELFF. CDR3 nucleotide sequence: TGCGCCAGCTCCCGACAGCCGAACACCGGGGAGCTGTTTTTT.

This clonotype showed up many times. The gene calls are TRBV7-9 and TRBJ1-1; 8 nucleotides match TRBD1. Trimming removed 7 bases from V and 3 bases from J; junction bases left unmatched: 10. The V gene's germline CDR1 is SEHNR and CDR2 FQNEAQ (reference sequence). This CDR3 is 15 amino acids long. In DNA form, the CDR3 reads TGTGCCAGCACCGTCACAGGGGGGCAGCACACTGAAGCTTTCTTT. It codes for CASTVTGGQHTEAFF.